This T cell receptor beta chain is drawn from a study of T-cell reconstitution after alpha-beta-depleted transplantation in children. Regarding this clonotype: Its antigen is undetermined.

Study findings and constraints: Some patients showed high day-60 TCRbeta diversity, which derived from surviving recipient T cells and thymic progenitors.

Unique molecular identifiers were built into the TCRbeta library. TCRdb reprocessed the PCR reads via MiXCR and lists one record per CDR3 protein. The sample records fewer than 550,000 distinct CDR3 sequences, over 10% being singletons. The CDR3 is 15 residues long. Losses at the gene ends were 3 bases for V and 7 bases for J; bases not matched to a gene: 9. From germline, CDR1 is LNHDA and CDR2 SQIVND (reference sequence). The chain joins TRBV19 to TRBJ2-1; 7 nucleotides align to TRBD2. The material was PBMCs, mostly from graft donor cells, obtained 180 days after TCRalphabeta/CD19-depleted stem cell transplant. The sequence was obtained from a female patient aged 2 to 10 who had a stem cell transplant for aplastic anemia, so the T cells may come from the graft donor. DNA of the CDR3: TGTGCCAGTAGTATGGTGGCGGGAGTATTGAATGAGCAGTTCTTC. This gives the protein CASSMVAGVLNEQFF.